The 5 T cell receptor beta chains below were found in one sample sequenced in a study of T-cell reconstitution after alpha-beta-depleted transplantation in children. Unique molecular identifiers were used in preparing the TCRbeta library. TCRdb re-called the PCR reads with MiXCR, one entry per CDR3 protein. The sample holds a few hundred thousand distinct CDR3 sequences; around 7% are singletons and the top ten take 5.5%. The starting material was PBMCs, obtained before TCRalphabeta/CD19-depleted stem cell transplant. The receptors here all came from a boy between 2 and 10 years old with acute lymphoblastic leukemia, due to receive a stem cell transplant.

The chain employs TRBV28 and TRBJ1-1; D perhaps matches TRBD1 (6 bases). Deletions cut 6 bases from V and 7 bases from J, with 21 bases between. In germline, CDR1 is MDHEN, CDR2 SYDVKM. CDR3 length: 15 amino acids. This CDR3 reads CASSSSGAVGYEAFF. For the CDR3, the DNA is TGTGCCAGCAGCTCTTCGGGGGCGGTGGGCTATGAAGCTTTCTTT.

The V gene is TRBV5-1, the J gene TRBJ1-2; no clear D gene. This CDR3 has 14 residues. Germline CDR1 is SGHRS and CDR2 is YFSETQ. Trimming removed 4 bases from V and 5 bases from J, with 15 bases in between. As DNA, the CDR3 is TGCGCCAGCAGCCCGCCGAGTAAGGGTTATGGCTACACCTTC. Protein sequence: CASSPPSKGYGYTF.

This clonotype was seen repeatedly, ten times or more. This chain joins TRBV3-2 and TRBJ2-5; the table gives TRBD2 as D, unverified against the DNA. TRBV3-2 is a listed pseudogene. This CDR3 has 17 amino acids. The CDR3 nucleotides read TGTGCCAGCAGCCAAAGTGAACTAGCGGGGGAGCAAGAGACCCAGTACTTC. This translates into CASSQSELAGEQETQYF.

There are a few counts of this clonotype. The chain has TRBV6-4 and TRBJ1-5; a weak D match, TRBD1 (5 bases). With 9 bases removed from V and 0 bases from J, the gap between germline ends came to 27 bases. CDR1 is MRHNA, CDR2 SNTAGT, per germline. This CDR3 has 19 amino acids. The CDR3 sequence is CAREPQGGEKGYSNQPQHF. The CDR3, as DNA: TGTGCCAGAGAGCCCCAGGGAGGAGAAAAGGGTTATAGCAATCAGCCCCAGCATTTT.

This clonotype was picked up many times. This rearrangement joins TRBV15 to TRBJ2-7; D remains unclear. CDR3 length: 14 amino acids. Germline V gives CDR1 LNHNV, CDR2 YYDKDF (reference sequence). V lost 0 bases to trimming and J lost 0 bases, with 6 bases between them. DNA for the CDR3: TGTGCCACCAGCAGAGATAGCAGCTCCTACGAGCAGTACTTC. Translating it yields CATSRDSSSYEQYF.